Below are 26 T cell receptor beta chains sequenced from a single sample in a study of CD8 T cells in ankylosing spondylitis. TCRdb re-derived calls from the 5' RACE reads in MiXCR, one entry per CDR3 protein. The repertoire holds around 150,000 distinct CDR3 sequences, under 45% seen once, with over 12% in the top ten. Sequencing used synovial fluid, either unsorted or a sorted T cell fraction (not recorded which). The origin of the receptors is a male donor with ankylosing spondylitis.

This clonotype has at least ten counts. The chain recombines TRBV29-1 with TRBJ2-7; 12 bases agree with TRBD2. This CDR3 is 15 amino acids long. The ends lost 1 base at V and 2 bases at J; junction bases unmatched: 3. Per the germline V gene, CDR1 is SQVTM and CDR2 is ANQGSEA. The chain's CDR3 is CSVEGLAGDPYEQYF. In DNA form, the CDR3 reads TGCAGCGTTGAAGGACTAGCGGGAGACCCCTACGAGCAGTACTTC.

This clonotype showed up just a few times. The genes are TRBV29-1 and TRBJ2-1; TRBD1 might be the D (5 bases). Germline loops: CDR1 SQVTM, CDR2 ANQGSEA. This CDR3 has 13 residues. Deletions cut 4 bases from V and 9 bases from J, with 16 bases between. The CDR3 region has the DNA TGCAGCGTTGTGGGGCCCCGACCCAGTGAGCAGTTCTTC. It is translated as CSVVGPRPSEQFF.

The rearrangement uses TRBV25-1 and TRBJ1-1; TRBD1 agrees at 10 bases. From germline, CDR1 is MGHDK and CDR2 SYGVNS. Germline trimming cut 3 bases from V and 6 bases from J; bases unmatched to any gene: 7. This CDR3 comprises 15 residues. The CDR3 is CASSDPGTGVAEAFF. Here the CDR3 DNA reads TGTGCCAGCAGTGATCCCGGGACAGGGGTCGCTGAAGCTTTCTTT.

The chain uses TRBV5-1 and TRBJ2-7; 10 nucleotides match TRBD1. V lost 4 bases to trimming and J lost 2 bases; unmatched junction nucleotides: 6. This CDR3 contains 15 residues. Germline CDR1 reads SGHRS; CDR2 reads YFSETQ. CDR3 sequence: CASSLDRGQPYEQYF. The CDR3 coding sequence is TGCGCCAGCAGCCTAGACAGGGGGCAACCCTACGAGCAGTACTTC. The variable domain in full, completed from reference TRBV5-1 and TRBJ2-7, reads KAGVTQTPRYLIKTRGQQVTLSCSPISGHRSVSWYQQTPGQGLQFLFEYFSETQRNKGNFPGRFSGRQFSNSRSEMNVSTLELGDSALYLCASSLDRGQPYEQYFGPGTRLTVT.

The V and J genes are TRBV2 and TRBJ1-2; possibly TRBD1 for D (5 bases). The V and J ends lost 0 bases and 7 bases respectively, with 15 bases between them. Per the germline V gene, CDR1 is SNHLY and CDR2 is FYNNEI. CDR3 length: 15 amino acids. The chain's CDR3 is CASSEAGPPTTGYTF. The CDR3 DNA reads as TGTGCCAGCAGTGAAGCGGGACCGCCGACTACTGGCTACACCTTC.

This chain connects TRBV6-2 or TRBV6-3 to TRBJ2-7; D unresolved. The CDR3 covers 11 residues. Germline CDR1 is MNHEY and CDR2 is SVGEGT. V was shortened by 2 bases and J by 10 bases, with 9 bases between the two germline ends. The CDR3 DNA reads as TGTGCCAGCAGTTACATGCGGATCCAGTACTTC. Translation: CASSYMRIQYF.

The chain couples TRBV14 to TRBJ1-4; D perhaps matches TRBD1 (5 bases). Germline CDR1 and CDR2: SGHDN and FVKESK. This CDR3 is built from 16 residues. Trimming cost V 1 base and J 8 bases, with 17 bases left between them. CDR3 DNA: TGTGCCAGCAGCCAAGTAACGTGGGGGATGGGCGAAAAACTGTTTTTT. It translates to CASSQVTWGMGEKLFF.

This clonotype was counted once. This chain links TRBV28 with TRBJ2-2; 8 positions match TRBD2. CDR1 is MDHEN and CDR2 is SYDVKM in the germline V gene. CDR3 size: 15 residues. The trim removed 5 bases at V and 6 bases at J, leaving 8 bases unmatched. The CDR3 sequence is CASSRPGLVSGELFF. DNA for the CDR3: TGTGCCAGCAGTCGACCGGGACTAGTCTCCGGGGAGCTGTTTTTT.

The chain has TRBV19 and TRBJ2-1; 8 positions match TRBD1. Unmatched junction bases numbered 5, after V lost 5 bases and J lost 2 bases. The CDR3 loop spans 15 amino acids. Germline V lookup: CDR1 LNHDA, CDR2 SQIVND (reference sequence). Written as DNA, the CDR3 is TGTGCCAGTAGTTTTAACAGGGGGACCTACAATGAGCAGTTCTTC. Protein product: CASSFNRGTYNEQFF.

This clonotype has ten or more counts. The V call is TRBV4-3, the J call TRBJ1-1; possibly TRBD1 for D (5 bases). Trimming removed 0 bases from V and 5 bases from J, with 7 bases in between. Germline V gene lookup returns CDR1 LGHNA and CDR2 YSLEER. CDR3 length equals 13 residues. The CDR3 spells CASSQEGVTEAFF. CDR3 DNA: TGCGCCAGCAGCCAAGAAGGGGTTACTGAAGCTTTCTTT.

The genes are TRBV20-1 and TRBJ1-2; unclear D gene. Germline V gene lookup returns CDR1 DFQATT and CDR2 SNEGSKA (reference sequence). The CDR3 covers 14 residues. With 2 bases removed from V and 6 bases from J, the gap between germline ends came to 16 bases. For the CDR3, the DNA is TGCAGTGCTAGAAGACAAGCCCTCGGGCATGGCTACACCTTC. It translates to CSARRQALGHGYTF.

This clonotype was seen a handful of times. The chain recombines TRBV20-1 with TRBJ1-4; D is ambiguous. V shed 0 bases and J shed 5 bases, with 1 base lying between them. The CDR3 is made up of 11 amino acids. Germline values: CDR1 DFQATT, CDR2 SNEGSKA (reference sequence). This CDR3 is CSARENEKLFF. The CDR3 nucleotides read TGCAGTGCTAGAGAGAATGAAAAACTGTTTTTT.

This clonotype was counted only a few times. The chain carries TRBV20-1 and TRBJ2-7; 7 bases fit TRBD1. V gave up 1 base and J gave up 0 bases; unmatched junction bases: 12. The CDR3 length is 17 residues. Looked up from germline, CDR1 is DFQATT and CDR2 is SNEGSKA (reference sequence). The CDR3 DNA follows: TGCAGTGCTAGAGTGAGGTGGGGACAGCTGAGCTCCTACGAGCAGTACTTC. This codes for CSARVRWGQLSSYEQYF.

The chain employs TRBV6-5 and TRBJ1-3, with unresolved D. Germline values: CDR1 MNHEY, CDR2 SVGAGI. There are 13 residues in the CDR3. Trimming took 4 bases from V and 0 from J, leaving 4 bases between them. CDR3 in DNA: TGTGCCAGCAGTTCAAGCTCTGGAAACACCATATATTTT. It yields the protein CASSSSSGNTIYF.

This clonotype was detected a few times. The chain employs TRBV7-8 and TRBJ1-4; the match to TRBD1 covers 8 bases. CDR1 SGHVS and CDR2 FQNEAQ come from the germline V gene. After removal of 5 bases from V and 4 bases from J, the junction contained 6 bases not matched to a gene. This CDR3 is 15 amino acids long. CDR3 bases: TGTGCCAGCAGCCCCCGGACAGGGAGTAATGAAAAACTGTTTTTT. Translated, it gives CASSPRTGSNEKLFF.

This clonotype has just a few counts. This chain connects TRBV29-1 to TRBJ2-1; D remains ambiguous. Germline-derived CDR1 and CDR2 are SQVTM and ANQGSEA. The V gene lost 5 bases and the J gene lost 0 bases, with 8 bases spanning the gap. The CDR3 consists of 13 residues. The CDR3 sequence is CSVSQSSYNEQFF. CDR3 nucleotides: TGCAGCGTTAGTCAGAGCTCCTACAATGAGCAGTTCTTC.

This clonotype has just a few counts. The chain carries TRBV11-1 and TRBJ1-2, with D maybe TRBD1 (6 bases). The CDR3 has 19 amino acids. Trimming left V 5 bases short and J 3 bases short, with 28 bases between. Germline V gene sequence: CDR1 SGHAT, CDR2 FQDESV (reference sequence). The CDR3 region has the DNA TGTGCCAGCAGCCTACAGATTGGACAGAGACTAACCCACTACTATGGCTACACCTTC. It codes for CASSLQIGQRLTHYYGYTF.

The chain links TRBV2 to TRBJ1-5; weak D call: TRBD1 (6 bases). The CDR3 consists of 15 residues. The V end lost 6 bases, the J end lost 6 bases, and 18 bases lay between the germline ends. CDR1 SNHLY and CDR2 FYNNEI come from the germline V gene. The chain's CDR3 is CASRHTGGAIQPQHF. In DNA, the CDR3 is TGTGCCAGCAGGCACACCGGGGGCGCGATTCAGCCCCAGCATTTT.

This clonotype was seen a handful of times. This chain uses TRBV7-9 with TRBJ1-1; D is unclear. Trimming removed 3 bases from V and 1 base from J, with 12 bases in between. The germline V gene encodes CDR1 SEHNR and CDR2 FQNEAQ (reference sequence). This CDR3 has 15 amino acids. The CDR3 protein is CASSLRRGRNTEAFF. The CDR3 DNA reads as TGTGCCAGCAGCTTGCGACGGGGTAGGAACACTGAAGCTTTCTTT. The entire variable domain, with the rest obtained from reference TRBV7-9 and TRBJ1-1, is as follows: DTGVSQNPRHKITKRGQNVTFRCDPISEHNRLYWYRQTLGQGPEFLTYFQNEAQLEKSRLLSDRFSAERPKGSFSTLEIQRTEQGDSAMYLCASSLRRGRNTEAFFGQGTRLTVV.

This clonotype was seen repeatedly, ten times or more. The chain carries TRBV11-2 and TRBJ2-7; 9 bases line up with TRBD2. Germline CDR1 reads SGHAT; CDR2 reads FQNNGV. The junction had 7 bases not matched to a gene; V was cut back by 4 bases and J by 3 bases. CDR3 size: 15 residues. The CDR3 bases are TGTGCCAGCAGCTCCATAGCGGGGGCGTACTACGAGCAGTACTTC. It is translated as CASSSIAGAYYEQYF.

This chain links TRBV11-2 with TRBJ2-1, with 7 positions matching TRBD2. The V gene's germline CDR1 is SGHAT and CDR2 FQNNGV. The CDR3 totals 14 residues. The V and J ends lost 7 bases and 4 bases, in that order; junction bases with no gene match: 7. The CDR3 region is CASTGGFFYNEQFF. CDR3 coding DNA: TGTGCCAGCACCGGGGGGTTCTTTTACAATGAGCAGTTCTTC.

J is TRBJ1-5 and V is TRBV27, with D perhaps matching TRBD1 (6 bases). The V end lost 4 bases, the J end lost 4 bases, and 14 bases lay between the germline ends. This CDR3 has 15 residues. The V gene's germline CDR1 is MNHEY and CDR2 SMNVEV (reference sequence). CDR3 sequence: CASSSDRLPNQPQHF. Written as DNA, the CDR3 is TGTGCCAGCAGTTCTGACAGGCTGCCTAATCAGCCCCAGCATTTT.

This clonotype was seen only once. The CDR3 DNA reads TGTGCCAGCAGTTCAGCGGAGGTCGTCCGAGACAATGAGCAGTTCTTC. This codes for CASSSAEVVRDNEQFF. The genes are TRBV28 and TRBJ2-1, with D tentatively TRBD2 (5 bases). Trimming stripped 4 bases from V and 5 bases from J, with 18 bases between. The CDR3 totals 16 residues. The V gene's germline CDR1 is MDHEN and CDR2 SYDVKM.

This clonotype has a count of ten or more. This chain uses TRBV20-1 with TRBJ1-2, with D possibly TRBD1 on 6 matching bases. The CDR3 consists of 12 residues. V lost 6 bases and J 7 bases, leaving 15 bases between the germline ends. Germline loops: CDR1 DFQATT, CDR2 SNEGSKA (reference sequence). CDR3 nucleotide sequence: TGCAGTGCAAACCCGGGACATACTGGCTACACCTTC. Protein sequence: CSANPGHTGYTF.

This chain links TRBV3-1 with TRBJ2-1, with TRBD1 matching 9 bases. V gave up 4 bases and J gave up 6 bases; unmatched junction bases: 7. The CDR3 consists of 15 residues. CDR1 is LGHDT, CDR2 YNNKEL, per germline (reference sequence). The DNA of the CDR3 is TGTGCCAGCAGCCCGCTGGGACAGGGCGGCAATGAGCAGTTCTTC. This sequence encodes CASSPLGQGGNEQFF.

This chain uses TRBV20-1 with TRBJ2-5, with 7 bases matching TRBD2. CDR3 length: 14 residues. Germline CDR1 reads DFQATT; CDR2 reads SNEGSKA (reference sequence). The V gene end was trimmed by 3 bases and the J gene end by 3 bases; junction bases not matched to a gene: 7. CDR3 in DNA: TGCAGTGCTAGGGGAGGGAGTCTCAAAGAGACCCAGTACTTC. Its protein is CSARGGSLKETQYF.